What follows are 15 T cell receptor beta chains derived from one specimen sequenced in a study of cytomegalovirus exposure and HLA in healthy donors. PCR employed 60 Vbeta and 13 Jbeta primers. The table came from immunoSEQ multiplex PCR; TCRdb's copy has only in-frame clones and leaves some out. The sample lists 150,000 or so clones; 70% to 80% were seen once. The sequenced sample was PBMCs. The receptors were sampled from a man aged 30-40 years in good health and CMV-seropositive.

The genes are TRBV27 and TRBJ2-3; possible D gene TRBD1, 5 bases. Trimming pared 4 bases from V and 2 bases from J, leaving 19 bases between. CDR1 is MNHEY, CDR2 SMNVEV, per germline (reference sequence). The CDR3 spans 17 residues. For the CDR3, the DNA is TGTGCCAGCAGTTCGTGGGCAGGGTTGATGGACACAGATACGCAGTATTTT. It codes for CASSSWAGLMDTDTQYF.

V usage is TRBV11-2 and J usage is TRBJ2-1; 7 nucleotides line up with TRBD2. CDR1 and CDR2 from the germline V gene are SGHAT and FQNNGV. The J segment lost 8 bases and the V segment lost 4 bases, leaving 11 bases of the junction unmatched. The CDR3 spans 15 residues. In nucleotides, the CDR3 is TGTGCCAGCAGCTCGCGCGAAAGCGGGAACGATGAGCAGTTCTTC. It specifies CASSSRESGNDEQFF.

This clone was observed a few times. The chain links TRBV27 to TRBJ2-1; 10 nucleotides match TRBD2. The V gene end was trimmed by 5 bases and the J gene end by 5 bases; junction bases not matched to a gene: 12. CDR3 size: 17 residues. Looked up from germline, CDR1 is MNHEY and CDR2 is SMNVEV (reference sequence). CDR3 amino acids: CASSPTLTSGLNNEQFF. In nucleotides, the CDR3 is TGTGCCAGCAGTCCCACATTGACTAGCGGGCTAAACAATGAGCAGTTCTTC.

V and J are TRBV28 and TRBJ2-1; TRBD2 aligns across 7 bases. Germline CDR1 and CDR2: MDHEN and SYDVKM. CDR3 length: 14 amino acids. The ends lost 10 bases at V and 4 bases at J; junction bases unmatched: 10. CDR3 sequence reads: CATAIEREYNEQFF. For the CDR3, the DNA is TGTGCCACCGCCATTGAGCGGGAATACAATGAGCAGTTCTTC.

This sequence joins TRBV19 and TRBJ2-7, with TRBD1 as a possible D gene (6 bases). The germline V gene encodes CDR1 LNHDA and CDR2 SQIVND (reference sequence). This CDR3 comprises 13 residues. Trimming took 5 bases from V and 2 from J, leaving 10 bases between them. The DNA for the CDR3 is TGTGCCAGTAGTTGGACAGTGACCTACGAGCAGTACTTC. Protein: CASSWTVTYEQYF.

V and J are TRBV5-6 and TRBJ1-5, with D possibly being TRBD1 (5 bases). The CDR3 is 15 amino acids. V lost 5 bases and J 2 bases, leaving 14 bases between the germline ends. The V gene's germline CDR1 is SGHDT and CDR2 YYEEEE. CDR3 amino acids: CASSRGGGGNQPQHF. The CDR3 nucleotides read TGTGCCAGCAGTCGGGGCGGGGGAGGCAATCAGCCCCAGCATTTT.

This rearrangement joins TRBV7-3 to TRBJ2-3; possible D gene TRBD2, 6 bases. This CDR3 has 14 residues. Germline CDR1 reads SGHTA; CDR2 reads FQGTGA. V dropped 5 bases and J dropped 4 bases, with 13 bases sitting between them. The CDR3 protein is CASSPRSGADTQYF. CDR3 sequence (DNA): TGTGCCAGCAGCCCCAGGTCGGGAGCAGATACGCAGTATTTT.

The rearrangement uses TRBV27 and TRBJ2-7; TRBD1 matches at 8 bases. Germline trimming cut 0 bases from V and 6 bases from J; bases unmatched to any gene: 10. CDR3 length equals 16 residues. CDR1 is MNHEY, CDR2 SMNVEV, per germline (reference sequence). The CDR3, as DNA: TGTGCCAGCAGTTTATCGGTCGGGGCAGGGGGCCGCGAGCAGTACTTC. It yields the protein CASSLSVGAGGREQYF.

The gene calls are TRBV28 and TRBJ1-2; the D is unclear. The germline gives CDR1 MDHEN, CDR2 SYDVKM. The CDR3 is made up of 16 amino acids. V was clipped by 4 bases and J by 7 bases, with 22 bases between them. CDR3 in DNA: TGTGCCAGCAGTTCGCCTGACAAGGGAGAAACTCGTGGCTACACCTTC. This sequence encodes CASSSPDKGETRGYTF.

This chain links TRBV6-6 with TRBJ1-5; D unresolved. V lost 2 bases and J lost 4, with 9 bases in between. CDR1 and CDR2 (germline): MNHNY, SVGAGI (reference sequence). The CDR3 is 14 residues long. The chain's CDR3 is CASSYMPDNQPQHF. CDR3 nucleotide sequence: TGTGCCAGCAGTTACATGCCAGATAATCAGCCCCAGCATTTT.

V usage is TRBV5-4 and J usage is TRBJ2-5; maybe TRBD2 (6 bases). V was trimmed by 0 bases and J by 5 bases, leaving 14 bases between them. Germline CDR1 and CDR2: SGHNT and YYREEE (reference sequence). This CDR3 region has 15 residues. The CDR3 region has the DNA TGTGCCAGCAGCTTGGTTAGCGGAGGCAGTGAGACCCAGTACTTC. This codes for CASSLVSGGSETQYF.

This clone was detected a few times. This chain connects TRBV7-3 to TRBJ2-1; possibly TRBD2 for D (6 bases). The length of the CDR3 is 13 residues. V was trimmed by 5 bases and J by 7 bases, leaving 12 bases between them. Germline assignment: CDR1 SGHTA and CDR2 FQGTGA. The CDR3 DNA reads TGTGCCAGCAGCACCCGACTAGGGAATGAGCAGTTCTTC. Translation gives CASSTRLGNEQFF.

CDR3 amino acids: CASSQAQGAELRGTEAFF. The CDR3 coding sequence is TGTGCCAGCAGCCAGGCACAGGGAGCTGAGTTGCGTGGCACTGAAGCTTTCTTT. The rearrangement uses TRBV5-4 and TRBJ1-1; weak D call: TRBD1 (6 bases). V gave up 4 bases and J gave up 4 bases, with 26 bases separating them. This CDR3 has 18 amino acids. Looked up from germline, CDR1 is SGHNT and CDR2 is YYREEE (reference sequence).

The rearrangement uses TRBV4-2 and TRBJ2-3, with 8 nucleotides matching TRBD1. The V and J ends lost 0 bases and 4 bases, in that order; junction bases with no gene match: 6. Germline assignment: CDR1 LGHNA and CDR2 YNFKEQ. The CDR3 is 16 amino acids. The CDR3 protein is CASSQETGAFADTQYF. The DNA for the CDR3 is TGTGCCAGCAGCCAAGAGACAGGGGCCTTCGCAGATACGCAGTATTTT.

V usage is TRBV5-1 and J usage is TRBJ1-4, with D unresolved. The V end was cut by 4 bases, the J end by 6 bases, with 16 bases between. Per germline, CDR1 SGHRS and CDR2 YFSETQ. This CDR3 region has 15 residues. CDR3 loop: CASSPIPAADEKLFF. In DNA form, the CDR3 reads TGCGCCAGCAGCCCGATCCCGGCGGCCGATGAAAAACTGTTTTTT.